Below, 5 T cell receptor beta chains from the same sample are listed, as sequenced in a study of blood T cell repertoires in COVID-19. Profiled with immunoSEQ multiplex PCR; TCRdb holds only in-frame clones, not every one. Of 100,000 to 130,000 clones detected, around nine tenths appear once; the ten largest clones hold 1% to 1.5%. The sample taken for sequencing was peripheral blood. These receptors were taken from a woman aged 25 to 45 with acute or convalescent COVID-19.

The rearrangement uses TRBV7-9 and TRBJ2-1, with 8 nucleotides matching TRBD2. The CDR3 consists of 15 residues. CDR1 SEHNR and CDR2 FQNEAQ come from the germline V gene (reference sequence). The J segment lost 4 bases and the V segment lost 9 bases, leaving 11 bases of the junction unmatched. The CDR3 loop is CASKLISGSYNEQFF. In DNA, the CDR3 is TGTGCCAGTAAACTTATAAGCGGGAGTTACAATGAGCAGTTCTTC.

The chain employs TRBV18 and TRBJ2-3; a possible D gene is TRBD1 (5 bases). CDR3 length: 13 amino acids. V was cut by 4 bases and J by 3 bases, with 8 bases left in between. Germline CDR1 and CDR2: KGHSH and LQKENI. CDR3 protein: CASSHRQTDTQYF. The CDR3 DNA is TGTGCCAGCTCACACAGACAGACAGATACGCAGTATTTT. The full variable domain, with the rest looked up from reference TRBV18 and TRBJ2-3, is NAGVMQNPRHLVRRRGQEARLRCSPMKGHSHVYWYRQLPEEGLKFMVYLQKENIIDESGMPKERFSAEFPKEGPSILRIQQVVRGDSAAYFCASSHRQTDTQYFGPGTRLTVL.

Here the CDR3 DNA reads TGTGCCAGCAACTCATACCGCAGGGTTGCTAATGAAGCTTTCTTT. It translates to CASNSYRRVANEAFF. V is TRBV6-5 and J is TRBJ1-1; D is possibly TRBD1 (5 bases). Looked up from germline, CDR1 is MNHEY and CDR2 is SVGAGI. This CDR3 has 15 amino acids. With 7 bases removed from V and 7 bases from J, the gap between germline ends came to 22 bases.

The chain employs TRBV6-5 and TRBJ1-1; D perhaps matches TRBD1 (5 bases). Germline V gene data show CDR1 as MNHEY and CDR2 as SVGAGI. V lost 6 bases to trimming and J lost 1 base, with 9 bases between them. The CDR3 covers 13 residues. The CDR3 loop is CASRGHPNTEAFF. CDR3 DNA sequence: TGTGCCAGCAGAGGACATCCGAACACTGAAGCTTTCTTT.

This clone was picked up many times. The rearrangement joins TRBV7-9 to TRBJ1-2; possibly TRBD1 for D (6 bases). Germline V gene data show CDR1 as SEHNR and CDR2 as FQNEAQ (reference sequence). Trimming removed 4 bases from V and 8 bases from J, with 17 bases in between. This CDR3 has 14 amino acids. The CDR3: CASSSSRQVGGYTF. For the CDR3, the DNA is TGTGCCAGCAGCTCTTCTAGACAGGTGGGAGGCTACACCTTC.